This TCR beta chain stems from a study of T cell repertoires in ileal Crohn's disease. Study-level background: Every patient was operated on for stricturing (about 60%) or penetrating (approximately 40%) complications. About half received postoperative treatment, about a dozen with thiopurines and 15 to 20 anti-TNF.

V lost 7 bases to trimming and J lost 4 bases; unmatched junction nucleotides: 7. This CDR3 spans 15 amino acids. The germline V gene has CDR1 SGHVS and CDR2 FQNEAQ. Clones were read by immunoSEQ multiplex PCR, and TCRdb kept only the in-frame ones, dropping some. The data hold approximately 18,000 clones, with about 60% observed a single time. This clonotype was obtained from an adult with Crohn's disease. The rearrangement joins TRBV7-8 to TRBJ2-3, with 11 bases fitting TRBD1. Source material: ileal tissue. The CDR3 protein is CASNGQGARADTQYF. DNA for the CDR3: TGTGCCAGCAACGGACAGGGGGCGCGGGCAGATACGCAGTATTTT.